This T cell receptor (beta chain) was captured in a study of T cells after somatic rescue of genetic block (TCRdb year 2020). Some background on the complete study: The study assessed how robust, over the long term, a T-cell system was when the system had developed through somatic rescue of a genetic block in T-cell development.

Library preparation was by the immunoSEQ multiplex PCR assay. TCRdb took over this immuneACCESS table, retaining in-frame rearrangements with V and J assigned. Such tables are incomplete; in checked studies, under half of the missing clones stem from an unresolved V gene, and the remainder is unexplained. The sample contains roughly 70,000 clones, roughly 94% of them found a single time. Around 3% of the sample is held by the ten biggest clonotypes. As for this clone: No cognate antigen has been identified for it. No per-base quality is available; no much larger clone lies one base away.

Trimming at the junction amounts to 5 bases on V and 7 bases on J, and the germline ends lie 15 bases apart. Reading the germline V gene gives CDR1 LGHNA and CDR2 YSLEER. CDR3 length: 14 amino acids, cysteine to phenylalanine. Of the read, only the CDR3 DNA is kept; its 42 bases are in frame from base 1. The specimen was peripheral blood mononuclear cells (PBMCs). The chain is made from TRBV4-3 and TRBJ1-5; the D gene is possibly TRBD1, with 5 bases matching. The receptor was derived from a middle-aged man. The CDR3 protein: CASSTKQGFQPQHF. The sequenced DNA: TGCGCCAGCAGCACAAAGCAGGGTTTCCAGCCCCAGCATTTT.